A selection of T cell receptor beta chains follows, all from one sample in a study of a mutant IDH1 vaccine in newly diagnosed glioma. These receptors' targets are unknown. Method: immunoSEQ multiplex PCR; TCRdb's copy keeps in-frame clones and lacks some. The sample carries more than 35,000 clones, 80% to 85% recorded once. The material was PBMCs, obtained from a glioma patient whose treatment included an IDH1 peptide vaccine. The receptors stem from a woman aged 35 to 49 with glioma. Some clones in this sample may be carry-over from other donors' samples. The CDR3 runs from the conserved cysteine through the conserved F or W. A D gene is named only where the DNA matches it firmly. Size is stated for part of the rows, as once, few or many counts, or as a class when the clone is expanded.

CDR3 length | J gene | V gene | D gene | clone size | CDR3 protein | CDR3 DNA
11 | TRBJ2-2 | TRBV6-5 | . | . | CASRNTGELFF | TGTGCCAGCAGGAACACCGGGGAGCTGTTTTTT
15 | TRBJ2-2 | TRBV2 | TRBD1 | once | CASVGDRAFTGELFF | TGTGCCAGCGTGGGTGACAGGGCATTTACCGGGGAGCTGTTTTTT
15 | TRBJ2-7 | TRBV6-1 | . | . | CASIPVGLASYEQYF | TGTGCCAGCATCCCCGTGGGACTTGCAAGCTACGAGCAGTACTTC
13 | TRBJ2-5 | TRBV15 | . | . | CATVEGYQETQYF | TGTGCCACCGTCGAGGGGTACCAAGAGACCCAGTACTTC
15 | TRBJ2-1 | TRBV7-2 | TRBD2 | . | CASNPGIAGGTEQFF | TGTGCCAGCAACCCGGGTATAGCGGGGGGAACAGAGCAGTTCTTC
14 | TRBJ1-2 | TRBV11-2 | . | once | CASMNREGYYGYTF | TGTGCCAGCATGAATCGTGAGGGCTACTATGGCTACACCTTC
14 | TRBJ1-2 | TRBV7-8 | TRBD1 | . | CATAGQGALYGYTF | TGTGCCACCGCGGGACAGGGGGCTCTTTATGGCTACACCTTC
16 | TRBJ1-4 | TRBV25-1 | . | . | CASSENIVATNEKLFF | TGTGCCAGCAGTGAGAATATAGTTGCAACTAATGAAAAACTGTTTTTT
16 | TRBJ1-5 | TRBV28 | . | . | CASSFLVRRGIKPQHF | TGTGCCAGCAGTTTCCTTGTCCGCCGCGGTATTAAGCCCCAGCATTTT
11 | TRBJ1-6 | TRBV5-5 | TRBD1 | . | CASSLAGQTVF | TGTGCCAGCAGCTTGGCGGGACAGACGGTCTTT
18 | TRBJ2-3 | TRBV23-1 | . | . | CASSQSNRERRLTDTQYF | TGCGCCAGCAGTCAATCGAATCGAGAACGGAGACTCACAGATACGCAGTATTTT
15 | TRBJ2-7 | TRBV7-9 | TRBD2 | . | CASSLGAGRRGEQYF | TGTGCCAGCAGCTTGGGAGCGGGGCGGCGGGGCGAGCAGTACTTC
14 | TRBJ2-2 | TRBV5-1 | . | . | CASTGLLNTGELFF | TGCGCCAGCACCGGACTTCTGAACACCGGGGAGCTGTTTTTT
15 | TRBJ1-6 | TRBV7-2 | TRBD1 | once | CASSNTGDSNSPLHF | TGTGCCAGCAGCAACACAGGGGATAGCAATTCACCCCTCCACTTT
13 | TRBJ2-7 | TRBV15 | . | . | CATSRDLGYEQYF | TGTGCCACCAGCAGAGATCTTGGATACGAGCAGTACTTC
14 | TRBJ1-5 | TRBV7-2 | . | once | CASSNSGGGQPQHF | TGTGCCAGCAGCAACTCGGGGGGGGGACAGCCCCAGCATTTT
18 | TRBJ2-1 | TRBV4-1 | TRBD2 | . | CASSQALGPIAGGWEQFF | TGCGCCAGCAGCCAAGCTCTGGGACCGATAGCGGGAGGATGGGAGCAGTTCTTC
14 | TRBJ2-1 | TRBV19 | TRBD1 | once | CASSGGLYPNEQFF | TGTGCCTCATCAGGGGGCCTCTACCCGAATGAGCAGTTCTTC
17 | TRBJ1-5 | TRBV18 | TRBD1 | . | CASSPPLRDRVNQPQHF | TGTGCCAGCTCACCACCGCTCCGGGACAGGGTCAATCAGCCCCAGCATTTT
17 | TRBJ2-1 | TRBV7-9 | . | . | CASSLTRGPEIYNEQFF | TGTGCCAGCAGCCTCACCCGGGGGCCGGAGATCTACAATGAGCAGTTCTTC
12 | TRBJ2-2 | TRBV28 | . | . | CASNSPTGELFF | TGTGCCAGCAATTCGCCAACCGGGGAGCTGTTTTTT
14 | TRBJ1-4 | TRBV7-9 | . | . | CASSFPPTNEKLFF | TGTGCCAGCAGCTTCCCCCCAACTAATGAAAAACTGTTTTTT
15 | TRBJ1-5 | TRBV4-3 | . | . | CASSQDGVGNQPQHF | TGCGCCAGCAGCCAAGATGGGGTGGGCAATCAGCCCCAGCATTTT
19 | TRBJ2-1 | TRBV5-4 | . | once | CASSSRQTLKSFSYNEQFF | TGTGCCAGCAGCTCTCGACAGACTCTTAAATCGTTCTCCTACAATGAGCAGTTCTTC
12 | TRBJ2-7 | TRBV28 | . | few | CASSSPPYEQYF | TGTGCCAGCAGTTCCCCCCCCTACGAGCAGTACTTC
15 | TRBJ2-1 | TRBV25-1 | . | . | CASSDPAAKYNEQFF | TGTGCCAGCAGTGATCCAGCTGCGAAGTACAATGAGCAGTTCTTC
15 | TRBJ2-2 | TRBV7-6 | TRBD1 | . | CASSLLLGGNGELFF | TGTGCCAGCAGCTTATTGTTAGGGGGCAATGGGGAGCTGTTTTTT
15 | TRBJ2-5 | TRBV5-1 | . | . | CASSQQGGRAETQYF | TGCGCCAGCAGCCAGCAAGGGGGGCGTGCAGAGACCCAGTACTTC
12 | TRBJ2-5 | TRBV7-2 | . | . | CASSLGLETQYF | TGTGCCAGCAGCTTAGGTCTGGAGACCCAGTACTTC
17 | TRBJ2-3 | TRBV7-2 | TRBD2 | . | CASRYTSRTSETDTQYF | TGTGCCAGCAGATACACGTCCCGGACTAGCGAGACAGATACGCAGTATTTT
14 | TRBJ1-5 | TRBV7-2 | TRBD1 | . | CASSLTTGNQPQHF | TGTGCCAGCAGCTTAACGACAGGGAATCAGCCCCAGCATTTT
16 | TRBJ1-4 | TRBV28 | . | . | CASSTPWTGSNEKLFF | TGTGCCAGCAGTACCCCCTGGACGGGATCTAATGAAAAACTGTTTTTT
14 | TRBJ2-7 | TRBV18 | . | . | CASTPTQGFYEQYF | TGTGCCAGCACTCCAACTCAGGGGTTCTACGAGCAGTACTTC
15 | TRBJ2-1 | TRBV7-2 | TRBD1 | . | CASSRQGDSYNEQFF | TGTGCCAGCAGCCGACAGGGCGACTCCTACAATGAGCAGTTCTTC
14 | TRBJ2-3 | TRBV2 | . | . | CARTGRPSTDTQYF | TGTGCCCGCACAGGGAGACCCAGCACAGATACGCAGTATTTT
16 | TRBJ2-7 | TRBV10-3 | . | medium-sized | CAISEREPQSSYEQYF | TGTGCCATCAGTGAACGTGAGCCGCAGAGCTCCTACGAGCAGTACTTC
13 | TRBJ2-7 | TRBV19 | TRBD2 | . | CASSKVGGSEQYF | TGTGCCAGTAGTAAGGTGGGAGGGAGCGAGCAGTACTTC
15 | TRBJ2-3 | TRBV6-4 | . | . | CASSDSQGSTDTQYF | TGTGCCAGCAGTGACTCCCAGGGAAGCACAGATACGCAGTATTTT
14 | TRBJ2-3 | TRBV5-5 | . | . | CASSLDRGTDTQYF | TGTGCCAGCAGCTTGGACAGGGGCACAGATACGCAGTATTTT
14 | TRBJ1-3 | TRBV4-3 | . | . | CASGDKGLGNTIYF | TGCGCCAGCGGTGATAAAGGCTTGGGAAACACCATATATTTT
13 | TRBJ1-1 | TRBV14 | . | . | CASSRGLNTEAFF | TGTGCCAGCAGCAGAGGACTGAACACTGAAGCTTTCTTT
13 | TRBJ2-7 | TRBV28 | . | . | CASRLAPLREQYF | TGTGCCAGCAGGCTAGCTCCCCTTCGCGAGCAGTACTTC
15 | TRBJ2-3 | TRBV5-1 | . | . | CASSFGAGEPDTQYF | TGCGCCAGCAGCTTTGGGGCAGGGGAGCCAGATACGCAGTATTTT